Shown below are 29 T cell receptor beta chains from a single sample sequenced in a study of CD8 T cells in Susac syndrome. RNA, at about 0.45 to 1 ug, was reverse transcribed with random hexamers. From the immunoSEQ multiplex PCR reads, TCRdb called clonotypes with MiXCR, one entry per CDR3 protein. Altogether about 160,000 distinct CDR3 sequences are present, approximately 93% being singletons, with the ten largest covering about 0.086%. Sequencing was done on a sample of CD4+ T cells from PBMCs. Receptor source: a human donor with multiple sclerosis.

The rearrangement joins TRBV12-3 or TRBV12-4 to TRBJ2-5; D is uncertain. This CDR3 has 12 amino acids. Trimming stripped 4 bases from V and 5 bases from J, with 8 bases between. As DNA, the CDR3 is TGTGCCAGCAGTTATAGGTTGGAGACCCAGTACTTC. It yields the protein CASSYRLETQYF.

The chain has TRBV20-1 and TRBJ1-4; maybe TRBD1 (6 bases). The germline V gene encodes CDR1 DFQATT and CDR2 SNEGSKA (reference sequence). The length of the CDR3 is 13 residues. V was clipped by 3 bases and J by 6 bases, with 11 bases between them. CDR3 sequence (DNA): TGCAGTGCTAGGGACAGCCAAGATGAAAAACTGTTTTTT. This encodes CSARDSQDEKLFF.

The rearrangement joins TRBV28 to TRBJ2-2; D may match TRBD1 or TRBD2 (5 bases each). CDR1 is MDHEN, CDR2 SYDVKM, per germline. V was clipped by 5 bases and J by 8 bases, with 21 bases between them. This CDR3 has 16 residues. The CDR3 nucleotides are TGTGCCAGCAGTCCCCCCGGGACCGGGTTAAGAGGGGAGCTGTTTTTT. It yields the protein CASSPPGTGLRGELFF. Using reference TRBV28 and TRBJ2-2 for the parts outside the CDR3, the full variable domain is DVKVTQSSRYLVKRTGEKVFLECVQDMDHENMFWYRQDPGLGLRLIYFSYDVKMKEKGDIPEGYSVSREKKERFSLILESASTNQTSMYLCASSPPGTGLRGELFFGEGSRLTVL.

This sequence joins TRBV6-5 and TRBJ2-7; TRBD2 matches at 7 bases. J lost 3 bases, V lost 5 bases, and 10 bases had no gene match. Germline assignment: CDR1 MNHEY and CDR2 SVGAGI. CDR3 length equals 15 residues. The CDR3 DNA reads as TGTGCCAGCAGTCGAGAGCGGGAAGGCTACTACGAGCAGTACTTC. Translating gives CASSREREGYYEQYF.

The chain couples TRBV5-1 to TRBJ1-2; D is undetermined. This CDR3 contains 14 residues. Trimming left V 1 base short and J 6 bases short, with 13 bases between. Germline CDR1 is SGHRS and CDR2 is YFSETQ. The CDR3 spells CASSLSADGDGYTF. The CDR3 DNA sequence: TGCGCCAGCAGCTTGTCCGCGGACGGGGATGGCTACACCTTC.

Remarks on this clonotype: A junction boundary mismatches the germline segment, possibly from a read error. The CDR3 protein is CAWGVSGREPQHF. The DNA of the CDR3 is TGTGCCTGGGGTGTCTCAGGCCGCGAGCCCCAGCATTTT. V and J are TRBV30 and TRBJ1-5; D not certain. This CDR3 has 13 residues. The germline CDR1 and CDR2 sequences are GTSNPN and SVGIG (reference sequence). Combining the CDR3 with reference TRBV30 and TRBJ1-5 gives the whole variable domain SQTIHQWPATLVQPVGSPLSLECTVEGTSNPNLYWYRQAAGRGLQLLFYSVGIGQISSEVPQNLSASRPQDRQFILSSKKLLLSDSGFYLCAWGVSGREPQHFGDGTRLSIL.

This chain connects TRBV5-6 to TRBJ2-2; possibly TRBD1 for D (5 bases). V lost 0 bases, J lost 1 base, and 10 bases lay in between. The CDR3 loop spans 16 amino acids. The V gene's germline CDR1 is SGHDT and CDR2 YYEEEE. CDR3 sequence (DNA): TGTGCCAGCAGCTTGGGGCAGGGCATGAACACCGGGGAGCTGTTTTTT. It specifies CASSLGQGMNTGELFF.

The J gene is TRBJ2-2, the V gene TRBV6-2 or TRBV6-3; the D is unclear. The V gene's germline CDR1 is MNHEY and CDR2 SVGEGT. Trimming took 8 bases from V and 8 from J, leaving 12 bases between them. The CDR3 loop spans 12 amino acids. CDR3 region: CASADGVGELFF. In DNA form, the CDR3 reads TGTGCCAGCGCCGACGGTGTGGGGGAGCTGTTTTTT.

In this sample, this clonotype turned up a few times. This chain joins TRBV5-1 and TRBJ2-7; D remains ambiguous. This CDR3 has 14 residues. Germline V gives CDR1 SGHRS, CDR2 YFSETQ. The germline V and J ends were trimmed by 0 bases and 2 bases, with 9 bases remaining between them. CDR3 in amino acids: CASSLGGATYEQYF. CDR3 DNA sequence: TGCGCCAGCAGCTTGGGTGGCGCAACCTACGAGCAGTACTTC.

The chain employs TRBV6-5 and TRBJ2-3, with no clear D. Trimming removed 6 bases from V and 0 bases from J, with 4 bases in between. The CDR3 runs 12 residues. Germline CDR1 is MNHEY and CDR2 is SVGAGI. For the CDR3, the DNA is TGTGCCAGCAGGGCAAGCACAGATACGCAGTATTTT. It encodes CASRASTDTQYF.

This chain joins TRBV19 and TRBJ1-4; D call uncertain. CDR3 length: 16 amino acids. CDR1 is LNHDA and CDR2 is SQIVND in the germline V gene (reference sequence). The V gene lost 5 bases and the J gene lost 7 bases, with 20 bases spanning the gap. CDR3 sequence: CASSLPGGPRPEKLFF. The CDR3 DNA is TGTGCCAGTAGTCTGCCCGGAGGACCCCGGCCTGAAAAACTGTTTTTT.

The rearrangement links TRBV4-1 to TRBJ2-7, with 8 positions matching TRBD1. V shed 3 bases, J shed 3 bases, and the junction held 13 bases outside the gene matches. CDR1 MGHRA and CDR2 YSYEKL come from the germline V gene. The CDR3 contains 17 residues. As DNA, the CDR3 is TGCGCCAGCAGCCATGCCCCCGGGACAGGTAGGCACTACGAGCAGTACTTC. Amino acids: CASSHAPGTGRHYEQYF.

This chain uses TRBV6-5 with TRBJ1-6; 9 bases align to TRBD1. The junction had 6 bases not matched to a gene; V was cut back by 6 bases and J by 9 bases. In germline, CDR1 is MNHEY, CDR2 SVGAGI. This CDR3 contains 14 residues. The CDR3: CASSLDRGTSPLHF. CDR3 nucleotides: TGTGCCAGCAGCCTTGACAGGGGGACTTCACCCCTCCACTTT.

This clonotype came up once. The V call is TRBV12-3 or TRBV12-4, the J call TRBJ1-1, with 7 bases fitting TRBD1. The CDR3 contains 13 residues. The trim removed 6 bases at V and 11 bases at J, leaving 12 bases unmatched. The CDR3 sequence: CASSRGTVRGAFF. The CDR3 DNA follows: TGTGCCAGCAGCCGTGGGACAGTCAGAGGGGCTTTCTTT.

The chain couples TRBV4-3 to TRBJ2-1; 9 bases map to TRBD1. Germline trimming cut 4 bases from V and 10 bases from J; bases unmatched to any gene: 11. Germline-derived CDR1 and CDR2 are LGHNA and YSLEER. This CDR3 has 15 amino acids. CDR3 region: CASSLRDRAPGEQFF. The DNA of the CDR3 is TGCGCCAGCAGCCTCCGGGACAGGGCCCCTGGGGAGCAGTTCTTC.

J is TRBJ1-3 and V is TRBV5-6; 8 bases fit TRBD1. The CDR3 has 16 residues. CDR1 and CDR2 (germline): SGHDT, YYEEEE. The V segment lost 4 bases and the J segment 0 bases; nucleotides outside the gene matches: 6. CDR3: CASSGGTGPSGNTIYF. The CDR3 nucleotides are TGTGCCAGCAGCGGGGGGACAGGTCCCTCTGGAAACACCATATATTTT.

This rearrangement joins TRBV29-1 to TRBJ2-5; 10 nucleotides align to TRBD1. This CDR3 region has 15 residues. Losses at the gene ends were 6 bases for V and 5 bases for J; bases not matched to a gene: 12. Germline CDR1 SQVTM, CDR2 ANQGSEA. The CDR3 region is CSVDSGTGVGETQYF. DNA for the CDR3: TGCAGCGTAGACTCCGGGACAGGGGTAGGGGAGACCCAGTACTTC.

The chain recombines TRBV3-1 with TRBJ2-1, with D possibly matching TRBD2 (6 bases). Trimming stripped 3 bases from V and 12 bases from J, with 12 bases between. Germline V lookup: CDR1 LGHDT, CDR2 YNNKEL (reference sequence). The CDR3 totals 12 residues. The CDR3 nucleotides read TGTGCCAGCAGCCACGGACGGGACTGGCAGTTCTTC. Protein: CASSHGRDWQFF.

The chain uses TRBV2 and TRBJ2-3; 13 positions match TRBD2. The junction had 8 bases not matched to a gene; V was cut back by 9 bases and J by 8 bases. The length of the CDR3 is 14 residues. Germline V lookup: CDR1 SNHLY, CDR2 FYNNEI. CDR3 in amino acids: CASLLAGGPVTQYF. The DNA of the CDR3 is TGTGCCAGTCTACTAGCGGGAGGGCCTGTTACGCAGTATTTT.

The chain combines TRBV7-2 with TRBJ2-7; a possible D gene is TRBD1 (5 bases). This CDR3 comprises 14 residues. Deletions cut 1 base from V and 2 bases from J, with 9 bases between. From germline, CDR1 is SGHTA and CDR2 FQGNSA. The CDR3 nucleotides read TGTGCCAGCAGCTTAGGACAGAAGACCTACGAGCAGTACTTC. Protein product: CASSLGQKTYEQYF.

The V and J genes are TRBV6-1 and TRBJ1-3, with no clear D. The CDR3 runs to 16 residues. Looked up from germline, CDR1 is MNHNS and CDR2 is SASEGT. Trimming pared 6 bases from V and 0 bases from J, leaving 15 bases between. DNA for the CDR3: TGTGCCAGCAGCCAGACACCCGACGTCTCTGGAAACACCATATATTTT. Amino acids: CASSQTPDVSGNTIYF.

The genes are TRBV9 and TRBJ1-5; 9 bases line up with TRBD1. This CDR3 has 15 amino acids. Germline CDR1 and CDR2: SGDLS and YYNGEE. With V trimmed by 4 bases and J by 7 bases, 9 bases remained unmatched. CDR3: CASSKDGTGHQPQHF. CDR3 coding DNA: TGTGCCAGCAGCAAAGACGGGACAGGGCACCAGCCCCAGCATTTT.

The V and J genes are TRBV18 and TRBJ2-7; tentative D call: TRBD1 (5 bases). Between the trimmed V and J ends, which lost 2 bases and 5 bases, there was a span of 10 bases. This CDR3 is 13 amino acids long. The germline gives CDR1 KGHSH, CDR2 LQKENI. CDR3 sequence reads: CASSPGRAHEQYF. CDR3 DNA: TGTGCCAGCTCACCAGGCAGGGCCCACGAGCAGTACTTC.

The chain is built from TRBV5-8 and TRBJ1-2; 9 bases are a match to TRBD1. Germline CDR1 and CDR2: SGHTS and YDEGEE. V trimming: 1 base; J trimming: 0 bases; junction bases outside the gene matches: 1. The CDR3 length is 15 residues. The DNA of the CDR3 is TGTGCCAGCAGCTTGTACAGGGGGCCTAACTATGGCTACACCTTC. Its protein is CASSLYRGPNYGYTF.

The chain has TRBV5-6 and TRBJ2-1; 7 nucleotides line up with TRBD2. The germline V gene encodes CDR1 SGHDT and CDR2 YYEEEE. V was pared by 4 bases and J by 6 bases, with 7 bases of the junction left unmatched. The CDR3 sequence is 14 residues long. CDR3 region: CASSLRSGTNEQFF. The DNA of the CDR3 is TGTGCCAGCAGCCTCCGCAGCGGGACCAATGAGCAGTTCTTC.

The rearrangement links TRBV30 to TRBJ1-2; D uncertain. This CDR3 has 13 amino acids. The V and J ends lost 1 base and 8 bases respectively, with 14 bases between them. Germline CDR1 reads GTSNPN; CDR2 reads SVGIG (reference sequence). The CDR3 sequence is CAWSALYVWGYTF. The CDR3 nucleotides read TGTGCCTGGAGTGCCCTGTATGTCTGGGGCTACACCTTC.

In DNA form, the CDR3 reads TGCAGCGTTGGCGGGGGCCTCTACGAGCAGTACTTC. It specifies CSVGGGLYEQYF. The rearrangement links TRBV29-1 to TRBJ2-7; perhaps TRBD2 as D (7 bases). Germline V lookup: CDR1 SQVTM, CDR2 ANQGSEA. The CDR3 totals 12 residues. V was cut by 4 bases and J by 3 bases, with 10 bases left in between.

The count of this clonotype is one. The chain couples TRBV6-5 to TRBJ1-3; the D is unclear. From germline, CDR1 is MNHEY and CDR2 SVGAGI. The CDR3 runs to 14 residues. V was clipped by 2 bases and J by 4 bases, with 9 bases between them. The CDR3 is CASSYRSVGNTIYF. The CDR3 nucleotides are TGTGCCAGCAGTTACAGGTCTGTCGGAAACACCATATATTTT.

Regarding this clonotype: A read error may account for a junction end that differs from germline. CDR3 bases: TGTGCCAGCAGCTTAGGCGCCAGGACTACCGGCCGGTACGAACAGTACTTC. Its protein product is CASSLGARTTGRYEQYF. The J gene is TRBJ2-7, the V gene TRBV13, with D possibly matching TRBD2 (6 bases). There are 17 residues in the CDR3. CDR1 and CDR2 from the germline V gene are PRHDT and FYEKMQ (reference sequence). Using reference TRBV13 and TRBJ2-7 for the parts outside the CDR3, the full variable domain is AAGVIQSPRHLIKEKRETATLKCYPIPRHDTVYWYQQGPGQDPQFLISFYEKMQSDKGSIPDRFSAQQFSDYHSELNMSSLELGDSALYFCASSLGARTTGRYEQYFGPGTRLTVT.